The clone carrying this T cell receptor beta chain is a singleton in its sample. Its specificity is unknown. Germline CDR1 SGHRS, CDR2 YFSETQ. The junction had 13 bases not matched to a gene; V was cut back by 6 bases and J by 7 bases. The CDR3 covers 15 residues. The sample originates from a study of post-analysis software for immune sequencing data. Unique molecular identifiers were built into the TCR beta cDNA libraries. TCRdb fed the PCR reads into MiXCR, producing one record per CDR3 protein. The sample records hundreds of thousands of distinct CDR3 sequences, more than 50% being singletons. Findings and caveats of the study: Higher frequency in patients than in controls was seen for roughly 5 TRBV segments, with TRBV5-6, TRBV5-1 and TRBV20-1 among them. Significantly lower normalized Chao1 diversity was found in patients with multiple sclerosis relative to controls.

Material: blood. The receptor was isolated from a girl aged 2 to 9 with multiple sclerosis. The V gene is TRBV5-1, the J gene TRBJ2-1, with 7 positions matching TRBD1. The CDR3 DNA sequence: TGCGCCAGCAACAGGAATGCCGGGACAGTGAATGAGCAGTTCTTC. It codes for CASNRNAGTVNEQFF.